Presented here are 24 T cell receptor beta chains from one specimen sequenced in a study of blood T cell repertoires in COVID-19. Assay used: immunoSEQ multiplex PCR; TCRdb lists only in-frame clones, some missing. The sample carries about 280,000 clones, approximately 83% recorded once. Sequencing input: peripheral blood. The receptor source for this set is a woman in her 30s who had recovered from COVID-19.

V usage is TRBV19 and J usage is TRBJ1-5; a possible D gene is TRBD1 (5 bases). V was cut by 4 bases and J by 0 bases, with 13 bases left in between. From germline, CDR1 is LNHDA and CDR2 SQIVND (reference sequence). The CDR3 has 16 amino acids. In DNA, the CDR3 is TGTGCCAGTAGTAGGGGCAGGGACTATAGCAATCAGCCCCAGCATTTT. This encodes CASSRGRDYSNQPQHF. The full variable domain, in which reference TRBV19 and TRBJ1-5 provide the parts outside the CDR3, is DGGITQSPKYLFRKEGQNVTLSCEQNLNHDAMYWYRQDPGQGLRLIYYSQIVNDFQKGDIAEGYSVSREKKESFPLTVTSAQKNPTAFYLCASSRGRDYSNQPQHFGDGTRLSIL.

The genes are TRBV28 and TRBJ2-6; D is unclear. Trimming shortened V by 5 bases and J by 3 bases, and 11 bases separated the two germline ends. Germline V gene lookup returns CDR1 MDHEN and CDR2 SYDVKM. The CDR3 loop spans 15 amino acids. CDR3: CASSEQVGGANVLTF. The CDR3 region has the DNA TGTGCCAGCAGTGAGCAGGTTGGTGGGGCCAACGTCCTGACTTTC.

The rearrangement uses TRBV28 and TRBJ1-5, with D maybe TRBD1 (5 bases). Germline V lookup: CDR1 MDHEN, CDR2 SYDVKM. Trimming shortened V by 3 bases and J by 9 bases, and 18 bases separated the two germline ends. CDR3 length equals 15 residues. The DNA of the CDR3 is TGTGCCAGCAGTTTGTACGACATAAGGGGAAGGCCCCAGCATTTT. It specifies CASSLYDIRGRPQHF. The whole variable domain, filled in from reference TRBV28 and TRBJ1-5, reads DVKVTQSSRYLVKRTGEKVFLECVQDMDHENMFWYRQDPGLGLRLIYFSYDVKMKEKGDIPEGYSVSREKKERFSLILESASTNQTSMYLCASSLYDIRGRPQHFGDGTRLSIL.

This chain joins TRBV4-2 and TRBJ2-7; TRBD2 might be the D (6 bases). V dropped 3 bases and J dropped 1 base, with 7 bases sitting between them. Germline CDR1 reads LGHNA; CDR2 reads YNFKEQ. There are 13 residues in the CDR3. The CDR3 region is CASSHAGSYEQYF. CDR3 DNA: TGTGCCAGCAGCCACGCGGGGTCCTACGAGCAGTACTTC.

The gene calls are TRBV4-3 and TRBJ2-1; possibly TRBD1 for D (5 bases). In germline, CDR1 is LGHNA, CDR2 YSLEER. V gave up 0 bases and J gave up 0 bases, with 9 bases separating them. This CDR3 contains 16 residues. This CDR3 is CASSQDLGASYNEQFF. CDR3 DNA: TGCGCCAGCAGCCAAGATCTAGGGGCCTCCTACAATGAGCAGTTCTTC.

The rearrangement uses TRBV9 and TRBJ2-7; D is possibly TRBD1 (6 bases). Looked up from germline, CDR1 is SGDLS and CDR2 is YYNGEE. The V and J ends lost 3 bases and 6 bases respectively, with 13 bases between them. This CDR3 has 13 residues. DNA for the CDR3: TGTGCCAGCAGCGCGATATTACAGGGCGAGCAGTACTTC. Amino acids: CASSAILQGEQYF.

The J gene is TRBJ1-2, the V gene TRBV29-1, with D possibly being TRBD1 (6 bases). Germline V gene lookup returns CDR1 SQVTM and CDR2 ANQGSEA. There are 16 residues in the CDR3. Trimming stripped 7 bases from V and 5 bases from J, with 26 bases between. Here the CDR3 reads CSGNIPGGRGQYGYTF. CDR3 nucleotide sequence: TGCAGCGGTAATATACCGGGAGGCCGAGGACAGTATGGCTACACCTTC.

This CDR3 reads CASSLAPGVRYGYTF. DNA for the CDR3: TGCGCCAGCAGCTTGGCCCCAGGGGTGCGGTATGGCTACACCTTC. The chain recombines TRBV5-1 with TRBJ1-2, with a weak D call TRBD1 (6 bases). Germline V gene data show CDR1 as SGHRS and CDR2 as YFSETQ. Trimming took 0 bases from V and 5 from J, leaving 14 bases between them. The CDR3 is 15 residues long.

This chain links TRBV2 with TRBJ2-1, with 8 bases fitting TRBD2. This CDR3 has 15 residues. Germline trimming cut 4 bases from V and 6 bases from J; bases unmatched to any gene: 8. Germline assignment: CDR1 SNHLY and CDR2 FYNNEI. The CDR3, as DNA: TGTGCCAGCAGTGGATGGGGACTAGAGAGCAATGAGCAGTTCTTC. It yields the protein CASSGWGLESNEQFF.

The CDR3 protein is CASSVLAGGNTGELFF. In nucleotides, the CDR3 is TGTGCCAGCAGCGTATTGGCGGGAGGCAACACCGGGGAGCTGTTTTTT. This chain links TRBV9 with TRBJ2-2, with 8 bases that match TRBD2. Germline V gene data show CDR1 as SGDLS and CDR2 as YYNGEE. The CDR3 runs 16 residues. The V segment lost 1 base and the J segment 2 bases; nucleotides outside the gene matches: 4. Using reference TRBV9 and TRBJ2-2 for the parts outside the CDR3, the full variable domain is DSGVTQTPKHLITATGQRVTLRCSPRSGDLSVYWYQQSLDQGLQFLIQYYNGEERAKGNILERFSAQQFPDLHSELNLSSLELGDSALYFCASSVLAGGNTGELFFGEGSRLTVL.

The chain recombines TRBV3-1 (or the pseudogene TRBV3-2) with TRBJ2-5; D is undetermined. Germline CDR1 reads LGHDT; CDR2 reads YNNKEL (reference sequence). V shed 6 bases and J shed 5 bases, with 7 bases lying between them. This CDR3 is 11 amino acids long. The CDR3 nucleotides are TGTGCCAGCAGGCTAGTGGAGACCCAGTACTTC. It is translated as CASRLVETQYF.

This clone came up many times. Other DNA sequences in the sample encode the same CDR3. The chain is built from TRBV27 and TRBJ2-7, with D maybe TRBD1 (5 bases). This CDR3 contains 14 residues. V lost 6 bases, J lost 1 base, and 13 bases lay in between. Germline V gene lookup returns CDR1 MNHEY and CDR2 SMNVEV (reference sequence). The CDR3 nucleotides read TGTGCCAGCAGCCCATTAGACAGTTCCTACGAGCAGTACTTC. This gives the protein CASSPLDSSYEQYF.

The chain joins TRBV13 to TRBJ1-1, with 8 nucleotides matching TRBD1. The CDR3 covers 15 residues. Germline CDR1 PRHDT, CDR2 FYEKMQ (reference sequence). The J segment lost 1 base and the V segment lost 2 bases, leaving 3 bases of the junction unmatched. The CDR3 spells CASSLLDRANTEAFF. The CDR3 coding sequence is TGTGCCAGCAGCTTACTGGACAGGGCGAACACTGAAGCTTTCTTT.

V is TRBV5-1 and J is TRBJ2-3; 8 bases fit TRBD2. Germline assignment: CDR1 SGHRS and CDR2 YFSETQ. The CDR3 totals 16 residues. The V and J ends lost 4 bases and 0 bases, in that order; junction bases with no gene match: 7. The CDR3 sequence is CASSPQLAVSTDTQYF. CDR3 bases: TGCGCCAGCAGCCCCCAACTAGCGGTTAGCACAGATACGCAGTATTTT.

This clone was found many times. This chain links TRBV18 with TRBJ2-7, with D possibly TRBD1 on 6 matching bases. The V and J ends lost 0 bases and 5 bases respectively, with 17 bases between them. The germline gives CDR1 KGHSH, CDR2 LQKENI. The CDR3 length is 16 residues. Here the CDR3 reads CASSPPRAAGVDEQYF. The DNA for the CDR3 is TGTGCCAGCTCACCACCGCGGGCGGCAGGGGTAGACGAGCAGTACTTC. Based on the CDR3 plus reference TRBV18 and TRBJ2-7, the full variable domain is NAGVMQNPRHLVRRRGQEARLRCSPMKGHSHVYWYRQLPEEGLKFMVYLQKENIIDESGMPKERFSAEFPKEGPSILRIQQVVRGDSAAYFCASSPPRAAGVDEQYFGPGTRLTVT.

This clone has just a few counts. The V and J genes are TRBV9 and TRBJ1-4; D is unclear. V was shortened by 1 base and J by 0 bases, with 10 bases between the two germline ends. Germline V gene lookup returns CDR1 SGDLS and CDR2 YYNGEE. The CDR3 sequence is 16 residues long. The CDR3 loop is CASSVTHSATNEKLFF. The CDR3 DNA follows: TGTGCCAGCAGCGTAACCCACAGTGCAACTAATGAAAAACTGTTTTTT.

This chain joins TRBV6-6 and TRBJ2-2, with D possibly being TRBD1 (5 bases). Trimming stripped 8 bases from V and 3 bases from J, with 16 bases between. This CDR3 region has 15 residues. The germline V gene has CDR1 MNHNY and CDR2 SVGAGI (reference sequence). CDR3 nucleotides: TGTGCCAGCCTGAGACCCTCAGGGCACACCGGGGAGCTGTTTTTT. This translates into CASLRPSGHTGELFF.

The CDR3 region has the DNA TGTGCCACAACCTTTGGGCAGGACAAAAAACTGTTTTTT. It encodes CATTFGQDKKLFF. The rearrangement links TRBV18 to TRBJ1-4; D is perhaps TRBD1 (5 bases). The CDR3 covers 13 residues. V was clipped by 10 bases and J by 9 bases, with 18 bases between them. Germline-derived CDR1 and CDR2 are KGHSH and LQKENI.

This rearrangement joins TRBV6-5 to TRBJ1-5; the D is unclear. The length of the CDR3 is 12 residues. Trimming left V 6 bases short and J 9 bases short, with 12 bases between. The germline gives CDR1 MNHEY, CDR2 SVGAGI. The CDR3 sequence is CASSLRGGPQHF. Here the CDR3 DNA reads TGTGCCAGCAGCCTACGGGGAGGGCCCCAGCATTTT.

The V and J genes are TRBV5-1 and TRBJ1-2; D gene ambiguous. CDR1 is SGHRS, CDR2 YFSETQ, per germline. The ends were cut back, 4 bases at V and 2 bases at J, with 12 bases in the middle. The CDR3 runs 14 residues. The CDR3 loop is CASSPLGGNYGYTF. In nucleotides, the CDR3 is TGCGCCAGCAGCCCCCTAGGAGGGAACTATGGCTACACCTTC. The full variable domain, completed using reference TRBV5-1 and TRBJ1-2, is KAGVTQTPRYLIKTRGQQVTLSCSPISGHRSVSWYQQTPGQGLQFLFEYFSETQRNKGNFPGRFSGRQFSNSRSEMNVSTLELGDSALYLCASSPLGGNYGYTFGSGTRLTVV.

V gene TRBV5-6 combines with J gene TRBJ2-4; D gene uncertain. Germline V lookup: CDR1 SGHDT, CDR2 YYEEEE. Trimming shortened V by 2 bases and J by 5 bases, and 11 bases separated the two germline ends. CDR3 length equals 14 residues. CDR3 bases: TGTGCCAGCAGCTTCTTTAACAGACAAAACATTCAGTACTTC. Translating it yields CASSFFNRQNIQYF. Variable domain in full (rest from reference TRBV5-6 and TRBJ2-4): DAGVTQSPTHLIKTRGQQVTLRCSPKSGHDTVSWYQQALGQGPQFIFQYYEEEERQRGNFPDRFSGHQFPNYSSELNVNALLLGDSALYLCASSFFNRQNIQYFGAGTRLSVL.

The rearrangement uses TRBV6-5 and TRBJ1-6; unclear D gene. The germline CDR1 and CDR2 sequences are MNHEY and SVGAGI. V lost 7 bases and J lost 9, with 13 bases in between. CDR3 length: 13 amino acids. CDR3 sequence reads: CASTEGSLSPLHF. CDR3 DNA: TGTGCCAGCACGGAGGGATCTCTTTCACCCCTCCACTTT.

V usage is TRBV10-2 and J usage is TRBJ2-1, with 7 positions matching TRBD2. V trimming: 0 bases; J trimming: 8 bases; junction bases outside the gene matches: 1. Germline lookup yields CDR1 WSHSY and CDR2 SAAADI. CDR3 size: 13 residues. The CDR3: CASSESGRDEQFF. The CDR3 nucleotides read TGCGCCAGCAGTGAGTCAGGGAGGGATGAGCAGTTCTTC.

Here the CDR3 DNA reads TGTGCCACCAGTGAACCCGGGACTAGCGGAGGGGGCTACAATGAGCAGTTCTTC. Translating it yields CATSEPGTSGGGYNEQFF. The gene calls are TRBV24-1 and TRBJ2-1; 11 bases agree with TRBD2. Germline loops: CDR1 KGHDR, CDR2 SFDVKD. Trimming cost V 4 bases and J 3 bases; bases outside gene matches: 10. The CDR3 loop spans 18 amino acids.